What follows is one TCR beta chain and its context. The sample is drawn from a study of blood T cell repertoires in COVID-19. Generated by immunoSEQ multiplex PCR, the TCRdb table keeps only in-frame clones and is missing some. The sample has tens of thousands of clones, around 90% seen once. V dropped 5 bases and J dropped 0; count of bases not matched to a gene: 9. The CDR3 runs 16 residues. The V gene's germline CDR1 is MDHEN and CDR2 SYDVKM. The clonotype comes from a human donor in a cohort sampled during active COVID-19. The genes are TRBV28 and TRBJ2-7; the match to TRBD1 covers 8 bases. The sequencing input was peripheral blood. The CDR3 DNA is TGTGCCAGCAGTCCGTCGACAGGGGCAGGCTCCTACGAGCAGTACTTC. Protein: CASSPSTGAGSYEQYF.